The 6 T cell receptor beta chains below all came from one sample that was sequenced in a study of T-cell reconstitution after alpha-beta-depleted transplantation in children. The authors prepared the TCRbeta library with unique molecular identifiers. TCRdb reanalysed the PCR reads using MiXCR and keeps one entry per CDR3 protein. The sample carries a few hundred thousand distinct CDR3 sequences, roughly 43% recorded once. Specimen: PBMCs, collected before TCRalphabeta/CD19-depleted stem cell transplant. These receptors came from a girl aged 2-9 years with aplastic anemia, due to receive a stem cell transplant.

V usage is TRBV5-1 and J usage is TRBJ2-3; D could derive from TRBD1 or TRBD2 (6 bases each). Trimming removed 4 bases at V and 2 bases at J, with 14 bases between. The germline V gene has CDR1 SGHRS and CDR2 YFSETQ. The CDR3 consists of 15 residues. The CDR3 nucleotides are TGCGCCAGCAGCCCGGAGGGGGTTATCACAGATACGCAGTATTTT. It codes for CASSPEGVITDTQYF.

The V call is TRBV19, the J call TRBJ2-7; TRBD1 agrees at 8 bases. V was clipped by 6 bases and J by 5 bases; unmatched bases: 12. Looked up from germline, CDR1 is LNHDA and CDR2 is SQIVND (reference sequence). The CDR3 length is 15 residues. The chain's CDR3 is CASSRTGPLRDEQYF. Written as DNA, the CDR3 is TGTGCCAGTAGCCGGACAGGGCCCCTTAGGGACGAGCAGTACTTC.

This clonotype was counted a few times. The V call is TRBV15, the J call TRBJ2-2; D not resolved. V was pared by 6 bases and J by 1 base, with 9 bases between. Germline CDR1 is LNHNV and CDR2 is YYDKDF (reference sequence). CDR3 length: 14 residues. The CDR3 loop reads CATSSIMNTGELFF. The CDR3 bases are TGTGCCACCAGTTCTATCATGAACACCGGGGAGCTGTTTTTT.

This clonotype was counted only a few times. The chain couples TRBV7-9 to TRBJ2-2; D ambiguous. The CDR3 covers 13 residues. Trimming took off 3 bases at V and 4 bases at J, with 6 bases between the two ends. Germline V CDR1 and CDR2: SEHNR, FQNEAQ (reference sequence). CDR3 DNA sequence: TGTGCCAGCAGCTTTAGTCTCACCGGGGAGCTGTTTTTT. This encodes CASSFSLTGELFF.

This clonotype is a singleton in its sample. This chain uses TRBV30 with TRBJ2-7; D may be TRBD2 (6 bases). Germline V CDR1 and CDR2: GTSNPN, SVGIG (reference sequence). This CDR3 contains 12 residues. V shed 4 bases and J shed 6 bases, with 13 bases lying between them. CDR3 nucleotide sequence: TGTGCCTGGAATCAGCAGGGAGGCGAGCAGTACTTC. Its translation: CAWNQQGGEQYF.

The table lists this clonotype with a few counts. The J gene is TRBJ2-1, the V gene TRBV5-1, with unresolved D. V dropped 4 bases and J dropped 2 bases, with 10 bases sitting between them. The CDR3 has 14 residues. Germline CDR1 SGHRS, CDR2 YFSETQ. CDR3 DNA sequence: TGCGCCAGCAGCAACGGAAGACCCTACAATGAGCAGTTCTTC. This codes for CASSNGRPYNEQFF.